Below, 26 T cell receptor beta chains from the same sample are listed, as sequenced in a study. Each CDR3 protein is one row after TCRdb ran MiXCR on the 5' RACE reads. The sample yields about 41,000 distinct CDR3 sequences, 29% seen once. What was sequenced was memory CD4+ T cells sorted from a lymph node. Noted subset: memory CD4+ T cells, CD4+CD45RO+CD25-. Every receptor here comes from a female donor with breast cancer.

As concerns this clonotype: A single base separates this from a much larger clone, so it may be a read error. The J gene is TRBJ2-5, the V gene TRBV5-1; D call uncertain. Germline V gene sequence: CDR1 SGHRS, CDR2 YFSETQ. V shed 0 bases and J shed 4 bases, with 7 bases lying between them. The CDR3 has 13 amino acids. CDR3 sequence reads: CASSLGGGETQYF. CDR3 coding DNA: TGCGCCAGCAGCTTGGGAGGCGGAGAGACCCAGTACTTC.

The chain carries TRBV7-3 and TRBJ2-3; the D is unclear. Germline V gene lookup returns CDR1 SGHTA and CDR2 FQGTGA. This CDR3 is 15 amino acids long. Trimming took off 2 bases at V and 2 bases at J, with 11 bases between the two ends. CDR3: CASSLLGIVTDTQYF. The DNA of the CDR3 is TGTGCCAGCAGCTTACTGGGTATAGTCACAGATACGCAGTATTTT.

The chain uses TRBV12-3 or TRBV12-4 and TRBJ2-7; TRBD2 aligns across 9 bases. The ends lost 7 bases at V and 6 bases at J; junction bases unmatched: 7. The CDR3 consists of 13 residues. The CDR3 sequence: CASTTGLAAEQYF. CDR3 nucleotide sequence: TGTGCCAGCACCACGGGACTAGCTGCCGAGCAGTACTTC.

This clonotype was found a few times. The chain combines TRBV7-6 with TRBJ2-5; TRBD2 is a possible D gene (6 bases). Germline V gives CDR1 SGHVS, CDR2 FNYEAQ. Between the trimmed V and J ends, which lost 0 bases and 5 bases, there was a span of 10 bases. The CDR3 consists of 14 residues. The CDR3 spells CASSLAGGGETQYF. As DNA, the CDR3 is TGTGCCAGCAGCTTAGCGGGAGGAGGGGAGACCCAGTACTTC.

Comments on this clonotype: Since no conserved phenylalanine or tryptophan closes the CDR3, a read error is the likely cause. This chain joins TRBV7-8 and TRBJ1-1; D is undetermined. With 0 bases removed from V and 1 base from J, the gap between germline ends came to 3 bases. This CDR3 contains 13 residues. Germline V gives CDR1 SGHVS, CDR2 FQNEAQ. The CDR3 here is CASSLAENTEAFS. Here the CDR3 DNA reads TGTGCCAGCAGCTTAGCTGAGAACACTGAAGCTTTCTCT.

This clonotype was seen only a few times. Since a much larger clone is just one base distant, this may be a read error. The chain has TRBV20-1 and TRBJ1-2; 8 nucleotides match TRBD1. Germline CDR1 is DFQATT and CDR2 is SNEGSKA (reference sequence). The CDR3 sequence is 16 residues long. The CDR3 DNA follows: TGCAGTGCTAGAGATCCCGGACAGGGTAGGGGCTATGGCCACACCTTC. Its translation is CSARDPGQGRGYGHTF.

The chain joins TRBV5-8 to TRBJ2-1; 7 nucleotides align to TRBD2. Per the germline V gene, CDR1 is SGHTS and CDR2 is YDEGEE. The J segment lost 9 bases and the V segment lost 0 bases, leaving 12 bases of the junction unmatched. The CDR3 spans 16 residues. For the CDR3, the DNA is TGTGCCAGCAGCTTGGGATGGGAGGGTCCTGAAGGTGAGCAGTTCTTC. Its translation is CASSLGWEGPEGEQFF.

CDR3 in amino acids: CASSPDGLSGNTIYF. The CDR3 DNA reads as TGCGCCAGCAGCCCCGACGGCCTCTCTGGAAACACCATATATTTT. The chain has TRBV5-1 and TRBJ1-3; no clear D gene. Germline lookup yields CDR1 SGHRS and CDR2 YFSETQ. This CDR3 comprises 15 residues. Trimming removed 4 bases from V and 0 bases from J, with 11 bases in between.

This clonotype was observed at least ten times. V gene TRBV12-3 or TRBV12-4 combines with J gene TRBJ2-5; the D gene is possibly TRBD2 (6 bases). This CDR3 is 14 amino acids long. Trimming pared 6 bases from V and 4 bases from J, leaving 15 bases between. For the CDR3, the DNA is TGTGCCAGCAGCCCCGACGGGGGTGGAGAGACCCAGTACTTC. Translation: CASSPDGGGETQYF.

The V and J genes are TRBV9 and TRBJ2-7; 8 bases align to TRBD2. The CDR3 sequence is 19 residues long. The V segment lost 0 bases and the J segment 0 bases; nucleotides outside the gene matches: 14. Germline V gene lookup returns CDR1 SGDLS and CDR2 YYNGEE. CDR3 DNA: TGTGCCAGCAGCGTAGGTGGAAGGGCTAGCGGGCCGAGCTCCTACGAGCAGTACTTC. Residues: CASSVGGRASGPSSYEQYF.

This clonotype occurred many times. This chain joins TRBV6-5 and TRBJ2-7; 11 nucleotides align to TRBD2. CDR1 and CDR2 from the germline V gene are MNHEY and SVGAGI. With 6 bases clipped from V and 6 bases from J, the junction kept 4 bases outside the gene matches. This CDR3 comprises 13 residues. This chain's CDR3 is CASRTSGAREQYF. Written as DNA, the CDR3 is TGTGCCAGCAGGACTAGCGGGGCACGCGAGCAGTACTTC.

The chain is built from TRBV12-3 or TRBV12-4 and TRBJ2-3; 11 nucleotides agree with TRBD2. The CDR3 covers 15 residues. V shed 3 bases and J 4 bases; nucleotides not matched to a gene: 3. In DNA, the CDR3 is TGTGCCAGCAGTTTTAGCGGGAGGGAAGCAGATACGCAGTATTTT. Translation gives CASSFSGREADTQYF.

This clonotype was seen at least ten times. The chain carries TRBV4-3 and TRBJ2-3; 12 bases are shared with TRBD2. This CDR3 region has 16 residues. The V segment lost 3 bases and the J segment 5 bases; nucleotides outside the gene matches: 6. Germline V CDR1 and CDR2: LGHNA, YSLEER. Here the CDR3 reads CASSHGGLAGRDTQYF. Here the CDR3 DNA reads TGCGCCAGCAGCCATGGCGGACTAGCGGGAAGAGATACGCAGTATTTT.

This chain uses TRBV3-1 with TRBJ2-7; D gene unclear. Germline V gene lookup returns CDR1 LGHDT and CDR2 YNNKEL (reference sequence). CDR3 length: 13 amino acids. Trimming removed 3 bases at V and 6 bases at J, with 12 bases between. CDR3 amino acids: CASSHGRRSEQYF. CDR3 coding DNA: TGTGCCAGCAGCCACGGTAGACGGTCCGAGCAGTACTTC.

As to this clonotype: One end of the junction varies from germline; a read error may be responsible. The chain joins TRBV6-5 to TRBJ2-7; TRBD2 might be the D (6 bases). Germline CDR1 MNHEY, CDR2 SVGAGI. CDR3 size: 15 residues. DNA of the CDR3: TGTGCCGGCAGTTCTCCACGGAGGGCGTCCTACGAGCAGTACTTC. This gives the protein CAGSSPRRASYEQYF.

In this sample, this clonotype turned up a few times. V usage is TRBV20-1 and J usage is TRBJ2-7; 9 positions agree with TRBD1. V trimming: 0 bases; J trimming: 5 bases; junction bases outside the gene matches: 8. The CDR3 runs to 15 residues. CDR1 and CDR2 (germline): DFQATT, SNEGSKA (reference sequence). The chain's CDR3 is CSARDLDRGGHEQYF. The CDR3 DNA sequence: TGCAGTGCTAGAGATTTGGACAGGGGAGGCCACGAGCAGTACTTC.

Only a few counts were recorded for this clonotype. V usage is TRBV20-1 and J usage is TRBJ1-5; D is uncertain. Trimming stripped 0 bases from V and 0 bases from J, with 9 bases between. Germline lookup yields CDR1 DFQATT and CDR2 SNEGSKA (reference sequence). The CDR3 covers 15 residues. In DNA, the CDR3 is TGCAGTGCTAGAGATCGGATTTATAGCAATCAGCCCCAGCATTTT. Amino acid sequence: CSARDRIYSNQPQHF.

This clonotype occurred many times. The CDR3 sequence: CASSQDYTNTIYF. CDR3 DNA: TGTGCCAGCAGCCAAGACTATACAAACACCATATATTTT. The rearrangement uses TRBV4-2 and TRBJ1-3, with D uncertain. Germline lookup yields CDR1 LGHNA and CDR2 YNFKEQ. The CDR3 runs 13 residues. The V end was cut by 0 bases, the J end by 6 bases, with 6 bases between.

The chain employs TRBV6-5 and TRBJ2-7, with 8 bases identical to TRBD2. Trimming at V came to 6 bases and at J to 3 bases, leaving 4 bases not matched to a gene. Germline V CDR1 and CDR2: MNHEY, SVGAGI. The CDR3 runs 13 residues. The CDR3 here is CASRGTRYYEQYF. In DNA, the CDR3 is TGTGCCAGCAGGGGGACTAGGTACTACGAGCAGTACTTC.

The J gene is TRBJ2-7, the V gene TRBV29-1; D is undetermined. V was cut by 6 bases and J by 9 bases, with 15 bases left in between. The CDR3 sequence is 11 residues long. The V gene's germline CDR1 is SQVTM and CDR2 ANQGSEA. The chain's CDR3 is CSVTRQAGQYF. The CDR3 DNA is TGCAGCGTAACCCGGCAGGCCGGGCAGTACTTC.

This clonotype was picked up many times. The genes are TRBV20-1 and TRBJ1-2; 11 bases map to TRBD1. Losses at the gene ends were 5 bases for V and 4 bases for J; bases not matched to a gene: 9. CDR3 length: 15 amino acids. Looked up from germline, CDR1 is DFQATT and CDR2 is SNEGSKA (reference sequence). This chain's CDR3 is CSAWIGTGGSYGYTF. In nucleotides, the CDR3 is TGCAGTGCTTGGATAGGGACAGGGGGTTCCTATGGCTACACCTTC.

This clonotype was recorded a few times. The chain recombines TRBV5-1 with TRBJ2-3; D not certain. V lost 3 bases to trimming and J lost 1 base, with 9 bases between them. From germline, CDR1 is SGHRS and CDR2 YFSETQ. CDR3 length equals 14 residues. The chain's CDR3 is CASSSMARTDTQYF. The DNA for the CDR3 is TGCGCCAGCAGCTCCATGGCGCGCACAGATACGCAGTATTTT.

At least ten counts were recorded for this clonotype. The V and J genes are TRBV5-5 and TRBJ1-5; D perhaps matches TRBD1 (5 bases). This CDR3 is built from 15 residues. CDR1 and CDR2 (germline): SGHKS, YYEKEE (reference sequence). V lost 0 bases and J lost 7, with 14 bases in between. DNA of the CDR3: TGTGCCAGCAGCTTGGCCTGGGAAGGGGCCCAGCCCCAGCATTTT. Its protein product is CASSLAWEGAQPQHF.

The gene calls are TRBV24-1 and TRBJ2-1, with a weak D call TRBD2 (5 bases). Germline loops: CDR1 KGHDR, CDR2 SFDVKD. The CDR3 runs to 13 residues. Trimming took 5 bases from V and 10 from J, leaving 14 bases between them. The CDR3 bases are TGTGCCACCAGTGGAGGGCTGGCGGTAGAGCAGTTCTTC. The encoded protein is CATSGGLAVEQFF.

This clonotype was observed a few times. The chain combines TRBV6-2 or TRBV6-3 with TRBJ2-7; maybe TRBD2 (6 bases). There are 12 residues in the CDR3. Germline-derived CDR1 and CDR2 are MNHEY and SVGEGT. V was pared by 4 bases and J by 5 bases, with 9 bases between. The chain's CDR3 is CASSSTRDEQYF. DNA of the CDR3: TGTGCCAGCAGTTCGACTAGGGACGAGCAGTACTTC.

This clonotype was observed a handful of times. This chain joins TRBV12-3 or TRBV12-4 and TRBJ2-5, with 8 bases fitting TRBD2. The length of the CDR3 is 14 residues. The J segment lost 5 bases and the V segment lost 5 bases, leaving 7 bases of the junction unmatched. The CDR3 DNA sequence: TGTGCCAGCAGTCCGGGACTAGGGGTCGAGACCCAGTACTTC. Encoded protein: CASSPGLGVETQYF.